A selection of T cell receptor beta chains follows, all from one sample in a study of shared clonotypes between healthy human individuals. The assay was immunoSEQ multiplex PCR, and TCRdb's table has in-frame clones only and misses some. The table has about 2.3 million clones, approximately 95% seen once; the top ten hold under 0.45%. Material for sequencing was naive CD4+ T cells from PBMCs. The receptors stem from a man younger than 35 in good health. Some clones in this sample may be carry-over from other donors' samples. Each CDR3 is given with its conserved first and last residue. The order of the fields is J gene, V gene, D gene, clone size, CDR3 DNA, CDR3 protein. D genes are given only for firm matches. Some rows mark clone size as missing; the rest say once, few, many or name a class of expanded clone.

>TRBJ1-1|TRBV6-6|.|.
TGTGCCAGCAGTTACACCAGGAGGGGGTTGAACACTGAAGCTTTCTTT
CASSYTRRGLNTEAFF
>TRBJ1-1|TRBV28|.|.
TGTGCCAGCAGTTTGCCCGGGGGCAGGGGATTAGGTGGGGCTTTCTTT
CASSLPGGRGLGGAFF
>TRBJ1-2|TRBV28|TRBD1|.
TGTGCCAGCAGTTTGACAGGGTCTGGCTACACCTTC
CASSLTGSGYTF
>TRBJ2-7|TRBV28|.|.
TGTGCCAGCAGAGGCGGAGTCGAGCAGTACTTC
CASRGGVEQYF
>TRBJ2-7|TRBV9|.|once
TGTGCCAGCAGCTCCCTGGCTGACGGATCCTACGAGCAGTACTTC
CASSSLADGSYEQYF
>TRBJ2-3|TRBV5-6|.|.
TGTGCCAGCAGCTTCAATAGGGGGAATACCCCCACAGATACGCAGTATTTT
CASSFNRGNTPTDTQYF
>TRBJ2-5|TRBV2|.|.
TGTGCCAGCAGTGTCACTTCGGACCAGTACTTC
CASSVTSDQYF
>TRBJ1-1|TRBV28|.|.
TGTGCCAGCAGTTGGGGTGCTGAAGCTTTCTTT
CASSWGAEAFF
>TRBJ2-4|TRBV4-2|TRBD2|.
TGTGCCAGCAGCCAAGTGACCCTAGCGGGACTAGCCAAAAACATTCAGTACTTC
CASSQVTLAGLAKNIQYF
>TRBJ2-3|TRBV7-2|TRBD2|.
TGTGCCAGCAGCTTACCACGACTAGCGGATACGCAGTATTTT
CASSLPRLADTQYF
>TRBJ2-7|TRBV5-4|TRBD2|.
TGTGCCAGCAGCTTGGGAGGTTCTAGCGGGAGGACCGAGCAGTACTTC
CASSLGGSSGRTEQYF
>TRBJ2-1|TRBV7-9|.|once
TGTGCCAGCAGCTTAGCGCTAGGTCAGAGTTACAATGAGCAGTTCTTC
CASSLALGQSYNEQFF
>TRBJ1-1|TRBV7-8|.|few
TGTGCCAGCAGCTTATCCCCAGGGGAAACTGAAGCTTTCTTT
CASSLSPGETEAFF
>TRBJ1-1|TRBV2|.|.
TGTGCCAGCAGTGGGTTGACAGCGAACACTGAAGCTTTCTTT
CASSGLTANTEAFF
>TRBJ2-2|TRBV4-1|TRBD1|.
TGCGCCAGCAGCCGGCGGGACAGGGGGCGAATAGTCACCGGGGAGCTGTTTTTT
CASSRRDRGRIVTGELFF
>TRBJ1-2|TRBV30|.|.
TGTGCCTGGAGTGGAGGGGCGTGGGGCTACACCTTC
CAWSGGAWGYTF
>TRBJ2-1|TRBV10-3|TRBD2|.
TGTGCCATCAGTGAGCCTCGGACTAGCGGGAGCAATGAGCAGTTCTTC
CAISEPRTSGSNEQFF
>TRBJ1-1|TRBV5-4|.|.
TGTGCCAGCAGCTTGGTGTTGGGGAGCACTGAAGCTTTCTTT
CASSLVLGSTEAFF
>TRBJ2-2|TRBV27|TRBD2|.
TGTGCCAGCAGTTCCTTGAGCGGGAGAGTGTCAAACACCGGGGAGCTGTTTTTT
CASSSLSGRVSNTGELFF
>TRBJ1-1|TRBV11-3|.|.
TGTGCCAGCAGCTTAGAGGCCTATGAAGCTTTCTTT
CASSLEAYEAFF
>TRBJ2-3|TRBV28|TRBD2|.
TGTGCCAGCAGTTCTTGGACTAGCCAGTATTTT
CASSSWTSQYF